This T cell receptor (beta chain) stems from a study of cytomegalovirus exposure and HLA in healthy donors. This PCR relied on a set of 60 Vbeta primers and 13 Jbeta primers. How the authors handled the data: Tens of millions of unique TCR beta chains, about 12 million shared, were counted in a later analysis. Produced via immunoSEQ multiplex PCR; TCRdb's table is partial and in-frame only. Clone size and the V and J calls come from that table; the DNA yielded D and trimming. This table holds about 130,000 clones, around 77% found once. As concerns this clone: At one end the junction does not follow the germline gene, possibly because of a read error.

Material: PBMCs. The receptor was isolated from a man between 25 and 39 years old in good health.

CDR3 nucleotide sequence: TGTTCCAGCAGTCCGAGGGGGACCCTTGGACTAGCGGGAGGCGAGCAGTACTTC. It is translated as CSSSPRGTLGLAGGEQYF. V is TRBV7-9 and J is TRBJ2-7, with 14 positions matching TRBD2. Germline V gene sequence: CDR1 SEHNR, CDR2 FQNEAQ (reference sequence). This CDR3 comprises 18 residues. Full variable domain (remainder filled in from reference TRBV7-9 and TRBJ2-7): DTGVSQNPRHKITKRGQNVTFRCDPISEHNRLYWYRQTLGQGPEFLTYFQNEAQLEKSRLLSDRFSAERPKGSFSTLEIQRTEQGDSAMYLCSSSPRGTLGLAGGEQYFGPGTRLTVT.